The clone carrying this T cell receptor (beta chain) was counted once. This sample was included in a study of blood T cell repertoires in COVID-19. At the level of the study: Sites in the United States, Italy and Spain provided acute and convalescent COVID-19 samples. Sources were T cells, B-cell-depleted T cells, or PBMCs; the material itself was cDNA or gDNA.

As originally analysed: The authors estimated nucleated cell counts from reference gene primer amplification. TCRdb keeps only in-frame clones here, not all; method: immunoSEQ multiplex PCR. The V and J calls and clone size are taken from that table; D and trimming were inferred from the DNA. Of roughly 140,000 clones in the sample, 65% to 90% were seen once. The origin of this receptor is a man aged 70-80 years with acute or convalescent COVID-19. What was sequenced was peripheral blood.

The CDR3 DNA reads TGCGCCAGCAGCTTGAGGGGTGGAAATTCACCCCTCCACTTT. Translation gives CASSLRGGNSPLHF. The rearrangement joins TRBV5-1 to TRBJ1-6; D might be TRBD1 (5 bases). CDR1 and CDR2 (germline): SGHRS, YFSETQ. The V gene lost 1 base and the J gene lost 7 bases, with 9 bases spanning the gap. The length of the CDR3 is 14 residues.